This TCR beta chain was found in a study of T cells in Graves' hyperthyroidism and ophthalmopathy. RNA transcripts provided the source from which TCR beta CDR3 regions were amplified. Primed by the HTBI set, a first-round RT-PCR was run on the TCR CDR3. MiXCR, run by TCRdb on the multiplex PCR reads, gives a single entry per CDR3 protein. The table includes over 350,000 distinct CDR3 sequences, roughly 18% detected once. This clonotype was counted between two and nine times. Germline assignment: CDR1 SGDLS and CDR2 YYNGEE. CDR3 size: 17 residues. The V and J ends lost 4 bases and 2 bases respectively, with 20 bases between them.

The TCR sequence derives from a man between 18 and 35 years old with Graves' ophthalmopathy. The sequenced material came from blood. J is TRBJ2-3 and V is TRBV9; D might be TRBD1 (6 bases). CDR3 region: CASSPLRNRDLTDTQYF. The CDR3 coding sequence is TGTGCCAGCAGCCCCCTTCGGAACAGGGACCTCACAGATACGCAGTATTTT.